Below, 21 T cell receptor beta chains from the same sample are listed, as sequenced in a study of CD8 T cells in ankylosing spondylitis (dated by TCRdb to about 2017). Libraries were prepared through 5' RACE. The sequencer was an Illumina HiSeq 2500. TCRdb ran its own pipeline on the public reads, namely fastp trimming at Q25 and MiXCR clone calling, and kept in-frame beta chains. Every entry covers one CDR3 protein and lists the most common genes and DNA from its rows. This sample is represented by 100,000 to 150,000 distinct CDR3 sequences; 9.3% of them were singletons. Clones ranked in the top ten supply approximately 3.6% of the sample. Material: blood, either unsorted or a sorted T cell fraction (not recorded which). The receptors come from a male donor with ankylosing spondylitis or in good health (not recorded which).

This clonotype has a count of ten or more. The CDR3 region has the DNA TGTGCCATCTCTTGGACCACCTACGAGCAGTACTTC. Its protein product is CAISWTTYEQYF. J is TRBJ2-7 and V is TRBV10-3; D remains ambiguous. The CDR3 loop spans 12 amino acids. Per germline, CDR1 ENHRY and CDR2 SYGVKD. V lost 8 bases to trimming and J lost 2 bases, with 10 bases between them.

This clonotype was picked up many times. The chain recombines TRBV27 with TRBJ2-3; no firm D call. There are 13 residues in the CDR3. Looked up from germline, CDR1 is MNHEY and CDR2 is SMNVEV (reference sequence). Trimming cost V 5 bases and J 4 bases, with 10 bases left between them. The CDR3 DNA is TGTGCCAGCAGTCTTCGGAAGGCAGATACGCAGTATTTT. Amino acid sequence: CASSLRKADTQYF.

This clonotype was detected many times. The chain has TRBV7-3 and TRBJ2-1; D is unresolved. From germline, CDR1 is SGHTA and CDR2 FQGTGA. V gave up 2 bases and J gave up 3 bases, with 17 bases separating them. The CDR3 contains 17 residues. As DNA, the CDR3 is TGTGCCAGCAGCTTAGATGGTACCGAAGGTGGCTACAATGAGCAGTTCTTC. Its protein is CASSLDGTEGGYNEQFF.

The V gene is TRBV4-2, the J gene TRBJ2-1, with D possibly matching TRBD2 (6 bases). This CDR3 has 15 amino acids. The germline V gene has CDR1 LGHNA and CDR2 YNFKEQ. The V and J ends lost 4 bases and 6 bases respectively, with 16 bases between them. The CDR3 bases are TGTGCCAGCAGCCCGGGACTCCCCTTCCTCAATGAGCAGTTCTTC. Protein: CASSPGLPFLNEQFF.

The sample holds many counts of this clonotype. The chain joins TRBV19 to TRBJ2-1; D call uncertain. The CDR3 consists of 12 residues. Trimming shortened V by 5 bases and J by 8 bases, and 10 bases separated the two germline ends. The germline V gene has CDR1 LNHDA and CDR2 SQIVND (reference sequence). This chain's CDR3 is CASSPRRDEQFF. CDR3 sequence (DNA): TGTGCCAGTAGTCCTAGGAGAGATGAGCAGTTCTTC.

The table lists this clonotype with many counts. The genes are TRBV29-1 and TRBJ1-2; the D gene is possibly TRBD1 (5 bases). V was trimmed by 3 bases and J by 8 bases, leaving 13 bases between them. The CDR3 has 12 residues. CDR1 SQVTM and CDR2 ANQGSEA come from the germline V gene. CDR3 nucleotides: TGCAGCGTTGACGGGGGGGTACGCGGCTACACCTTC. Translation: CSVDGGVRGYTF.

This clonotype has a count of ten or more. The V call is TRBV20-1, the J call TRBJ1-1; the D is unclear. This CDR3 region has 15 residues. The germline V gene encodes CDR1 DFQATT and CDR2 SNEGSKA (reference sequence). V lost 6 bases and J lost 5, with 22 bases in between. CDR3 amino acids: CSACPADHGGTEAFF. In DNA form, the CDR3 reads TGCAGTGCCTGCCCCGCGGACCACGGAGGGACTGAAGCTTTCTTT.

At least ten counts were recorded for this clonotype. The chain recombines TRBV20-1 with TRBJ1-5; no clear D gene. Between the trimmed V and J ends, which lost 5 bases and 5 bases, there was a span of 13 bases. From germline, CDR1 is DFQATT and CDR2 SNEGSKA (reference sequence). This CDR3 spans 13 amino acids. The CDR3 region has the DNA TGCAGTGCTTATGGGAGGGCTCATCAGCCCCAGCATTTT. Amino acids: CSAYGRAHQPQHF.

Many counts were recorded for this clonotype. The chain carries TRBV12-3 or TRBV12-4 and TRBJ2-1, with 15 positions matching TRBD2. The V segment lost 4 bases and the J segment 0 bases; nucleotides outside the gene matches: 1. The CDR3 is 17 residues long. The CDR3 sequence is CASSWGLAGGSYNEQFF. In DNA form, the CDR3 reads TGTGCCAGCAGTTGGGGACTAGCGGGAGGCTCCTACAATGAGCAGTTCTTC.

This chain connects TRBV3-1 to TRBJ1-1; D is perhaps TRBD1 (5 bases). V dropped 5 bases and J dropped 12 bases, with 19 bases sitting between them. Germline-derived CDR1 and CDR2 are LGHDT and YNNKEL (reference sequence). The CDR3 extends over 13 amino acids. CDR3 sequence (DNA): TGTGCCAGCAGCGTTACCGGCGGGGGATGGTCTTTCTTT. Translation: CASSVTGGGWSFF.

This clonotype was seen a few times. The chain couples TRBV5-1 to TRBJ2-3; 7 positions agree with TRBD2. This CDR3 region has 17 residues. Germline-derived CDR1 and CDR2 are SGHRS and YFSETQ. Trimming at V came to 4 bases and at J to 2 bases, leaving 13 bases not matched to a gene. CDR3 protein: CASSPTPSGPFTDTQYF. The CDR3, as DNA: TGCGCCAGCAGCCCGACACCTAGCGGACCCTTCACAGATACGCAGTATTTT.

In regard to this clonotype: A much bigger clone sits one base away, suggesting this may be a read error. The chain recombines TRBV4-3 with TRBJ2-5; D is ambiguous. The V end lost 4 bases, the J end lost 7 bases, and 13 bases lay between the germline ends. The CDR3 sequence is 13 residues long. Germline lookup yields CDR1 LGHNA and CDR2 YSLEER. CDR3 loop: CASSPGVMGTQYF. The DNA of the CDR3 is TGCGCCAGCAGCCCCGGAGTCATGGGGACCCAGTACTTC.

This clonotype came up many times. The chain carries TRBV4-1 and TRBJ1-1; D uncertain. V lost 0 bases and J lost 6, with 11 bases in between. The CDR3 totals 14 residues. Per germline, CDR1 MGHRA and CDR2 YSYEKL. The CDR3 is CASSQEPGVSEAFF. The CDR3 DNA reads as TGCGCCAGCAGCCAAGAGCCCGGTGTGTCTGAAGCTTTCTTT.

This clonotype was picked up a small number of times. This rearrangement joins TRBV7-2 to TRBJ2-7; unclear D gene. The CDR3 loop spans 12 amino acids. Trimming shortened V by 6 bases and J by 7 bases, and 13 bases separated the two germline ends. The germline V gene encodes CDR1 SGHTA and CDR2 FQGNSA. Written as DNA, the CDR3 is TGTGCCAGCAGTCGAGAGCTTGGTGAGCAGTACTTC. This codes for CASSRELGEQYF.

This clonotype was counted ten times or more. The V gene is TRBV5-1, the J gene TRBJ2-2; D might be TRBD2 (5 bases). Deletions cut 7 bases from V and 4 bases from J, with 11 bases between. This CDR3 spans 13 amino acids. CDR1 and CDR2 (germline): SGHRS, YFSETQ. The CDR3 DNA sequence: TGCGCCAGCGCTAGGGAGTCCACCGGGGAGCTGTTTTTT. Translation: CASARESTGELFF.

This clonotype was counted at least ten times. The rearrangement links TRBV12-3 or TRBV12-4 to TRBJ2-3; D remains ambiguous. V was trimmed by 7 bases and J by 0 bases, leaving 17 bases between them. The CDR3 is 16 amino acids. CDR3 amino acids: CASNHARSPSTDTQYF. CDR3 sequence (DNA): TGTGCCAGCAACCACGCTAGATCCCCAAGCACAGATACGCAGTATTTT.

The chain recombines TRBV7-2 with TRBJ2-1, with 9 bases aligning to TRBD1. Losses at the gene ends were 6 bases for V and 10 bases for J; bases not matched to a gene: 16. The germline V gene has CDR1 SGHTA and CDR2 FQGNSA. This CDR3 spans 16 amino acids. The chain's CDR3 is CASRQWAGTGSSEQFF. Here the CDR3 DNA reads TGTGCCAGCAGACAATGGGCGGGGACAGGGTCATCAGAGCAGTTCTTC.

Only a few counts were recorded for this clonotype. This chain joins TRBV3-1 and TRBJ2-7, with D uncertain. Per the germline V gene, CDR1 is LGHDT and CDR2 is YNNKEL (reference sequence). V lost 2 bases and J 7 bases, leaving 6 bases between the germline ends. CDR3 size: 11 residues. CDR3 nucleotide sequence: TGTGCCAGCAGCCAAACAAGTGAGCAGTACTTC. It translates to CASSQTSEQYF.

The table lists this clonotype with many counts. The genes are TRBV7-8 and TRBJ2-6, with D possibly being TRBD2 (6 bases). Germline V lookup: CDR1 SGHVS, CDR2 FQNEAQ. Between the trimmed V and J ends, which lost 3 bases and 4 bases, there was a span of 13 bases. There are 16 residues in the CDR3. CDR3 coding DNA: TGTGCCAGCAGCTTTTTGGGGGGAACCGGGGCCAACGTCCTGACTTTC. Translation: CASSFLGGTGANVLTF.

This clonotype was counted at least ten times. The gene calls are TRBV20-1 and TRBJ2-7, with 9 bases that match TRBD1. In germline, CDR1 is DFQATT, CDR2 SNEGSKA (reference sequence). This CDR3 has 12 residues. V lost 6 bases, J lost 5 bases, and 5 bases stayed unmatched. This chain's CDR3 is CSAADRGDEQYF. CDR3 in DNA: TGCAGTGCCGCGGACAGGGGCGACGAGCAGTACTTC.

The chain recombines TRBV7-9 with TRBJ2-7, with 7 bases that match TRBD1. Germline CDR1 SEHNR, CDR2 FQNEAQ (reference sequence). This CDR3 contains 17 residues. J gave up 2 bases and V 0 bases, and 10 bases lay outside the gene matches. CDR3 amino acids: CASSLAPPPGQTYEQYF. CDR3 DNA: TGTGCCAGCAGCTTAGCCCCGCCCCCGGGACAGACCTACGAGCAGTACTTC.